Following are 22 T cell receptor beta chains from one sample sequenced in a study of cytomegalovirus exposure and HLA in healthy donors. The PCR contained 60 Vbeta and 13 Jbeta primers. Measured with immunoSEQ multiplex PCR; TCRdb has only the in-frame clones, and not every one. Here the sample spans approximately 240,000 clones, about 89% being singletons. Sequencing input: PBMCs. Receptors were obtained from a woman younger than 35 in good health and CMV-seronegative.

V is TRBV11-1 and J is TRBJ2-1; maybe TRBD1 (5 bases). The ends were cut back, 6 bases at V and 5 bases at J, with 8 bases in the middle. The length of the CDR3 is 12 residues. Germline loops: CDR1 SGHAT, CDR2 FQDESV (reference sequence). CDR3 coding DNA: TGTGCCAGCAGGGGGCCCGACAATGAGCAGTTCTTC. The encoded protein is CASRGPDNEQFF. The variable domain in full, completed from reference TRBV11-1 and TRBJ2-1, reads EAEVAQSPRYKITEKSQAVAFWCDPISGHATLYWYRQILGQGPELLVQFQDESVVDDSQLPKDRFSAERLKGVDSTLKIQPAELGDSAMYLCASRGPDNEQFFGPGTRLTVL.

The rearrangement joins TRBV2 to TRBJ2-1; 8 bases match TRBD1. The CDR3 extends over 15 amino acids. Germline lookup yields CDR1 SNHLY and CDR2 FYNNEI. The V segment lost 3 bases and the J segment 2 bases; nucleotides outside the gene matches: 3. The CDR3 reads CASSDDRGAYNEQFF. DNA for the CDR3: TGTGCCAGCAGTGACGACAGGGGCGCCTACAATGAGCAGTTCTTC. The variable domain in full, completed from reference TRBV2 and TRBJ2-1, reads EPEVTQTPSHQVTQMGQEVILRCVPISNHLYFYWYRQILGQKVEFLVSFYNNEISEKSEIFDDQFSVERPDGSNFTLKIRSTKLEDSAMYFCASSDDRGAYNEQFFGPGTRLTVL.

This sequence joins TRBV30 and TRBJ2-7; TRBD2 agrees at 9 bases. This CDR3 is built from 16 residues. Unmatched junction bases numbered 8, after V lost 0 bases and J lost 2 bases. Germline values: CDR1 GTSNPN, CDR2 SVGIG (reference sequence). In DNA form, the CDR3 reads TGTGCCTGGAGTGTACGGCGGGGGGGACCGGCCTACGAGCAGTACTTC. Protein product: CAWSVRRGGPAYEQYF.

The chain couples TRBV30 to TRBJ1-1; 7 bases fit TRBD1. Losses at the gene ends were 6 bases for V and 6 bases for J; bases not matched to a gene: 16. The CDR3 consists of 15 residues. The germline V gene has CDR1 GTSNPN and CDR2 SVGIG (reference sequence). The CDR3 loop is CACTPESTGDPEAFF. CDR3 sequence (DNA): TGTGCCTGCACCCCCGAATCAACAGGGGATCCTGAAGCTTTCTTT.

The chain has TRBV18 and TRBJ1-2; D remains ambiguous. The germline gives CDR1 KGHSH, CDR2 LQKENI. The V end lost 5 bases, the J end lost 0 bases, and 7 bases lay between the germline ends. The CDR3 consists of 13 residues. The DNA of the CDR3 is TGTGCCAGCTCAACCGGGACTAACTATGGCTACACCTTC. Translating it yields CASSTGTNYGYTF.

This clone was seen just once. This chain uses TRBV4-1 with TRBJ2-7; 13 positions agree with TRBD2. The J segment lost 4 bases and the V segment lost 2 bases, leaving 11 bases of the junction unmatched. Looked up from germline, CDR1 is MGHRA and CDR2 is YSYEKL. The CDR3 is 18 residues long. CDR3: CASSQPSGGLAGPYEQYF. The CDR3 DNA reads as TGCGCCAGCAGCCAACCCTCCGGGGGACTAGCGGGGCCTTACGAGCAGTACTTC.

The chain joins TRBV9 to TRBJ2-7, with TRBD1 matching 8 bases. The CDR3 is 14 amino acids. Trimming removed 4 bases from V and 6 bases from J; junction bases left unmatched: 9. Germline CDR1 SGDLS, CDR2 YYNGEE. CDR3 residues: CASSPSWTGIEQYF. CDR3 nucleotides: TGTGCCAGCAGCCCGTCATGGACAGGGATCGAGCAGTACTTC.

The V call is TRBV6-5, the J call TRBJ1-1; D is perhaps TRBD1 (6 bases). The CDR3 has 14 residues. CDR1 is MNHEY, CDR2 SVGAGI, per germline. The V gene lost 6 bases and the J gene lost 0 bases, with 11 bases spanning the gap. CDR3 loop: CASRFGQLNTEAFF. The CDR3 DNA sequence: TGTGCCAGCAGATTCGGACAGTTGAACACTGAAGCTTTCTTT.

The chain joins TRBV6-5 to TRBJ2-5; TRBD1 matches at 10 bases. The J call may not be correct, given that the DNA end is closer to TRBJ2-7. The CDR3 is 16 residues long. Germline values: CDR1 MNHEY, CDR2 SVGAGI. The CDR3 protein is CASSYSGTGVVDEQYF. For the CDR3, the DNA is TGTGCCAGCAGTTACTCCGGGACAGGGGTTGTCGACGAGCAGTACTTC.

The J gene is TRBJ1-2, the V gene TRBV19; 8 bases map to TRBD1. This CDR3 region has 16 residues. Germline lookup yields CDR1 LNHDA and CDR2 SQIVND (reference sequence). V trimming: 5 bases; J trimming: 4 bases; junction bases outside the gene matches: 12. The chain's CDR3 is CASSGLKTGVPYGYTF. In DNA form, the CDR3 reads TGTGCCAGTAGTGGACTCAAGACAGGGGTCCCCTATGGCTACACCTTC. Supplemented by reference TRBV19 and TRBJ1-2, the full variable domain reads DGGITQSPKYLFRKEGQNVTLSCEQNLNHDAMYWYRQDPGQGLRLIYYSQIVNDFQKGDIAEGYSVSREKKESFPLTVTSAQKNPTAFYLCASSGLKTGVPYGYTFGSGTRLTVV.

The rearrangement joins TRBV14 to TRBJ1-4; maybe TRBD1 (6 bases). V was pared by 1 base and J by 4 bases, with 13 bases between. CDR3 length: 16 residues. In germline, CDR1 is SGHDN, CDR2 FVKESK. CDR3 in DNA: TGTGCCAGCAGCCAAGTCGGCAGGGGTAGTAATGAAAAACTGTTTTTT. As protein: CASSQVGRGSNEKLFF.

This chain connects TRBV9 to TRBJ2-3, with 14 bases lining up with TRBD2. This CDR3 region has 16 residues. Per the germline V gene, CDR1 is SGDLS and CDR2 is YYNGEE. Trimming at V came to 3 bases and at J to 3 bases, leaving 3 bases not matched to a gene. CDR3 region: CASSAGTSGGTDTQYF. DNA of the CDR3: TGTGCCAGCAGCGCCGGGACTAGCGGGGGTACAGATACGCAGTATTTT.

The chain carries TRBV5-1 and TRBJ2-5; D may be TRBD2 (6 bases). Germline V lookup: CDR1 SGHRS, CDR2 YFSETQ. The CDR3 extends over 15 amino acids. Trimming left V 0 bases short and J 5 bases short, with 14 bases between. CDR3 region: CASSLANYRGETQYF. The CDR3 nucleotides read TGCGCCAGCAGCTTGGCCAATTATCGGGGGGAGACCCAGTACTTC.

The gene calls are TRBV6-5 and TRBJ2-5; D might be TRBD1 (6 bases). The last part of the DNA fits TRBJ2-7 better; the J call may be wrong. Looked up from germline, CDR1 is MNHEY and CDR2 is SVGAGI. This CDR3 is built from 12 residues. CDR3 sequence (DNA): TGTGCCAGCACCACCGGACAGTACGAGCAGTACTTC. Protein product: CASTTGQYEQYF.

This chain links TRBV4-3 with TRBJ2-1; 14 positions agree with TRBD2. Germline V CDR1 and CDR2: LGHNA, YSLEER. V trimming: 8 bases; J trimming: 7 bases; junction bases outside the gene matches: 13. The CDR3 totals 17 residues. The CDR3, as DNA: TGCGCCAGCGGCAGACTAGCGGGAGGGCCGGCTGGGAATGAGCAGTTCTTC. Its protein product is CASGRLAGGPAGNEQFF.

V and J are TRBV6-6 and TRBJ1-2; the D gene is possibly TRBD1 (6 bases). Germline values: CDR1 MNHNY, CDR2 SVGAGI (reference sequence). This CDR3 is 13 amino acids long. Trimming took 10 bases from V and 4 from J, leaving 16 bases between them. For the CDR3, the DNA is TGTGCCACTGCTCTGGGGGCTGGCTATGGCTACACCTTC. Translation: CATALGAGYGYTF.

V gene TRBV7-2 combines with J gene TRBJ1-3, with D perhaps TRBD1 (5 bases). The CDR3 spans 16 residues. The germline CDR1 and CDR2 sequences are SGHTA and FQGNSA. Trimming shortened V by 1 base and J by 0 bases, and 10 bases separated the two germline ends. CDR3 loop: CASSLGPQVSGNTIYF. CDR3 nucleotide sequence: TGTGCCAGCAGCTTAGGGCCACAGGTCTCTGGAAACACCATATATTTT.

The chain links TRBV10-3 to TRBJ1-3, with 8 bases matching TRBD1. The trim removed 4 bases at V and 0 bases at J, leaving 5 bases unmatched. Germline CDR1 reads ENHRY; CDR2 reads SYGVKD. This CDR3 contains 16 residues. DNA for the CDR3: TGTGCCATCAGTGGTGGGACAGGAAGCTCTGGAAACACCATATATTTT. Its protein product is CAISGGTGSSGNTIYF.

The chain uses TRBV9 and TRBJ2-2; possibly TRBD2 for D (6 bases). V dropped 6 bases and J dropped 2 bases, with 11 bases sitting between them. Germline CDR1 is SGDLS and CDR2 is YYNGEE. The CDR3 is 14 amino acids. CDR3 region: CASKAGTNTGELFF. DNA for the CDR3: TGTGCCAGCAAGGCCGGGACTAACACCGGGGAGCTGTTTTTT.

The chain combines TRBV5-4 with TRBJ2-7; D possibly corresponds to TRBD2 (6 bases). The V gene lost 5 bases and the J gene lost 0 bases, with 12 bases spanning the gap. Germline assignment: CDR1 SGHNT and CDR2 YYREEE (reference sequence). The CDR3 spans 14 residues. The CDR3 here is CASRASVHSYEQYF. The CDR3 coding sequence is TGTGCCAGCAGGGCTAGCGTTCACTCCTACGAGCAGTACTTC.

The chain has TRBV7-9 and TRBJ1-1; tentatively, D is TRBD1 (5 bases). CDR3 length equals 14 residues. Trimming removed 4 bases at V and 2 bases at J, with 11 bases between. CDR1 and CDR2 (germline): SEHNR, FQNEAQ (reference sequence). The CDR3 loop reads CASSWQGVNTEAFF. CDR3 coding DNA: TGTGCCAGCAGCTGGCAAGGGGTAAACACTGAAGCTTTCTTT.

CDR3 amino acids: CASSFYRDRVHEQYF. The CDR3 nucleotides read TGTGCCAGCAGCTTTTACCGGGACAGGGTCCACGAGCAGTACTTC. V usage is TRBV11-2 and J usage is TRBJ2-7, with 9 bases matching TRBD1. The V segment lost 3 bases and the J segment 5 bases; nucleotides outside the gene matches: 8. CDR3 length equals 15 residues. Germline-derived CDR1 and CDR2 are SGHAT and FQNNGV.